This T cell receptor beta chain was captured in a study of control samples from healthy donors and cancer patients. Trimming removed 1 base from V and 7 bases from J; junction bases left unmatched: 17. This CDR3 region has 20 residues. Germline V lookup: CDR1 SGHVS, CDR2 FNYEAQ. The protocol was immunoSEQ multiplex PCR, while the TCRdb copy is restricted to in-frame clones and leaves out a portion. The data show roughly 63,000 clones, roughly 90% seen once. The sequenced material came from PBMCs. This sequence originates from a man aged 40-49 years with colorectal cancer. The chain links TRBV7-6 to TRBJ1-6, with 9 nucleotides matching TRBD1. DNA for the CDR3: TGTGCCAGCAGCTTAGTAGGTGGGGTGGGGACAGGGCGAACGAATTCACCCCTCCACTTT. It is translated as CASSLVGGVGTGRTNSPLHF.